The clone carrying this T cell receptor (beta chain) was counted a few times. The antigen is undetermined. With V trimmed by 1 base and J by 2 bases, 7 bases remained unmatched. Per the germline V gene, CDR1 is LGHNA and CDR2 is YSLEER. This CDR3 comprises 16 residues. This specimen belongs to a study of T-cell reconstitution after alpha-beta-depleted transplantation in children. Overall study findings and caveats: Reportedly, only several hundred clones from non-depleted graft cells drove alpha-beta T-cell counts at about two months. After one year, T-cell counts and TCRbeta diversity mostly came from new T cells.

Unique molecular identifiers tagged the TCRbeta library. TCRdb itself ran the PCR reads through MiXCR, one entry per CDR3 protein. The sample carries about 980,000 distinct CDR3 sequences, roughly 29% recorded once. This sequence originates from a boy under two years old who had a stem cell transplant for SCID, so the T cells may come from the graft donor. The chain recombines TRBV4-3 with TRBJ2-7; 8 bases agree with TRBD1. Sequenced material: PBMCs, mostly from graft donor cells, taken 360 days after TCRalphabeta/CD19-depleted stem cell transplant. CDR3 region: CASSQAGQGAPYEQYF. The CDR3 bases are TGCGCCAGCAGCCAAGCCGGACAGGGAGCGCCCTACGAGCAGTACTTC.